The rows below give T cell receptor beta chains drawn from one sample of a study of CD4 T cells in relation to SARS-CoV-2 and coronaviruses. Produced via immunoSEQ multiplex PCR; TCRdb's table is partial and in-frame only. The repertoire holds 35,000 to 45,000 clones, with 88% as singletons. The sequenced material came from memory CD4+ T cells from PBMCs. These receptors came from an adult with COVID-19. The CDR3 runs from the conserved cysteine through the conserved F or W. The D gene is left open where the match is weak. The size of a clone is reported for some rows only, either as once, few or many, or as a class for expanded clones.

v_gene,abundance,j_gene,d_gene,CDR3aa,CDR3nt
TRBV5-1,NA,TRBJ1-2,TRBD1,CASSLDRGANYGYTF,TGCGCCAGCAGCTTGGACAGGGGGGCCAACTATGGCTACACCTTC
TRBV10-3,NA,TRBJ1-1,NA,CAISESGGRSTEAFF,TGTGCCATCAGTGAGTCGGGGGGCAGGAGCACTGAAGCTTTCTTT
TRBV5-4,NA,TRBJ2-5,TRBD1,CASTSWGDRATEGQYF,TGTGCCAGCACCTCCTGGGGGGACAGGGCGACTGAGGGCCAGTACTTC
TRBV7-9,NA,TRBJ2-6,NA,CASSGVGPRGSGANVLTF,TGTGCCAGCAGCGGCGTTGGACCGAGAGGCTCTGGGGCCAACGTCCTGACTTTC
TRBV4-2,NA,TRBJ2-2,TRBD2,CASSQEIERGTGELFF,TGTGCCAGCAGCCAAGAGATCGAGCGGGGAACCGGGGAGCTGTTTTTT
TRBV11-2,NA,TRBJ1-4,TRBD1,CASSLGDRGRGEKLFF,TGTGCCAGCAGCTTAGGCGACAGGGGCCGAGGTGAAAAACTGTTTTTT
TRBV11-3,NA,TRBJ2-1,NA,CASRRTSEQFF,TGTGCCAGCAGGCGTACCTCTGAGCAGTTCTTC
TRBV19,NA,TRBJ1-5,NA,CASPTGRRGAVFNQPQHF,TGTGCCAGCCCCACCGGGCGTCGGGGGGCGGTTTTCAATCAGCCCCAGCATTTT
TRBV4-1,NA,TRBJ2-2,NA,CASSSILGVNTGELFF,TGCGCCAGCAGCTCAATCCTAGGAGTAAACACCGGGGAGCTGTTTTTT
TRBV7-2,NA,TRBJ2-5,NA,CASRDFRGQETQYF,TGTGCCAGCAGGGATTTCAGGGGCCAAGAGACCCAGTACTTC
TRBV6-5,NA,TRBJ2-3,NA,CASSLSYPTDTQYF,TGTGCCAGCAGTCTCAGCTATCCCACAGATACGCAGTATTTT
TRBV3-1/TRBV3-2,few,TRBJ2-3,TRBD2,CASSQEGLAGGGTDTQYF,TGTGCCAGCAGCCAAGAAGGACTAGCGGGGGGGGGTACAGATACGCAGTATTTT
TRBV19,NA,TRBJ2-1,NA,CASSMVGGSIEQFF,TGTGCCAGTAGTATGGTGGGCGGGTCCATTGAGCAGTTCTTC
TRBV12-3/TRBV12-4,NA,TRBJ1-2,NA,CASSLAQRDGYTF,TGTGCCAGCAGTTTAGCGCAAAGGGATGGCTACACCTTC
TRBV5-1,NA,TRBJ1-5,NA,CASSLGFNQPQHF,TGCGCCAGCAGCTTAGGTTTCAATCAGCCCCAGCATTTT
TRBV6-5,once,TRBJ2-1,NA,CASRAEYYNEQFF,TGTGCCAGCAGGGCAGAGTACTACAATGAGCAGTTCTTC
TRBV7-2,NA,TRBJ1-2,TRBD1,CASSLSATGQGIGYTF,TGTGCCAGCAGCTTATCGGCCACGGGACAGGGCATTGGCTACACCTTC
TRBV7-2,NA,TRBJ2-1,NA,CASSQEGFSSYNEQFF,TGTGCCAGCAGTCAGGAGGGCTTCTCCTCCTACAATGAGCAGTTCTTC
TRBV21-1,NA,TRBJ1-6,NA,CASSKERDRVSSPLHF,TGTGCCAGCAGCAAAGAGCGGGACAGGGTGAGTTCACCCCTCCACTTT
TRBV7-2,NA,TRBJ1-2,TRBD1,CASSPGRDRALKGYTF,TGTGCCAGCAGCCCGGGTCGGGACAGGGCTCTGAAGGGCTACACCTTC
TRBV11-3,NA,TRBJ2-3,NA,CASSLGTAVYTQYF,TGTGCCAGCAGCTTAGGGACTGCCGTTTATACGCAGTATTTT
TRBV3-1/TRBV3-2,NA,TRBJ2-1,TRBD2,CASSQDLVAGGYNEQFF,TGTGCCAGCAGCCAAGATTTGGTAGCGGGGGGGTACAATGAGCAGTTCTTC
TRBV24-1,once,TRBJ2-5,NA,CATSPGGQTQYF,TGTGCCACCAGTCCGGGCGGTCAGACCCAGTACTTC
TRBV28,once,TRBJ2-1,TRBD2,CASRPGGGSDEQFF,TGTGCCAGCAGGCCCGGGGGGGGCAGCGATGAGCAGTTCTTC
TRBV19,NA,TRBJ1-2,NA,CACGIYGYTF,TGTGCTTGCGGTATCTATGGCTACACCTTC
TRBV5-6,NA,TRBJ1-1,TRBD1,CASSDTGQKNTEAFF,TGTGCCAGCAGCGACACGGGACAGAAGAACACTGAAGCTTTCTTT
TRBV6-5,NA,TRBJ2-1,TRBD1,CASSLGQGHRQFF,TGTGCCAGCAGTTTGGGACAGGGCCATCGTCAGTTCTTC
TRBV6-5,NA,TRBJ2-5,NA,CASTETSAQYF,TGTGCCAGCACAGAGACATCCGCCCAGTACTTC
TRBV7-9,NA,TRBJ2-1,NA,CASSLSRSGPQYNEQFF,TGTGCCAGCAGCTTGAGCCGTTCGGGTCCTCAATACAATGAGCAGTTCTTC
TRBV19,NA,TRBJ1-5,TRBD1,CASSISGTGYQPQHF,TGTGCCAGTAGTATAAGTGGGACAGGGTATCAGCCCCAGCATTTT
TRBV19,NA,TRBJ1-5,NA,CASSIGVVQSNQPQHF,TGTGCCAGTAGTATAGGGGTCGTACAAAGCAATCAGCCCCAGCATTTT
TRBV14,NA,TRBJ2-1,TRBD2,CASSPGLAFNEQFF,TGTGCCAGCAGCCCGGGACTAGCGTTCAATGAGCAGTTCTTC
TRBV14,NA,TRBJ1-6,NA,CASSPTGAYSPLHF,TGTGCCAGCAGCCCCACCGGGGCTTATTCACCCCTCCACTTT
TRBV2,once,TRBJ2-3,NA,CASSEQGSDTQYF,TGTGCCAGCAGTGAGCAGGGGTCAGATACGCAGTATTTT
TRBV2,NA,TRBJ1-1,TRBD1,CASGRQGGIEAFF,TGTGCCAGCGGACGACAGGGGGGGATTGAAGCTTTCTTT
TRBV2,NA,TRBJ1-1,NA,CATQNTEAFF,TGTGCCACTCAGAACACTGAAGCTTTCTTT
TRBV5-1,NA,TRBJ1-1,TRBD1,CASSLGGGQGGTEAFF,TGCGCCAGCAGCTTGGGGGGGGGACAGGGTGGCACTGAAGCTTTCTTT
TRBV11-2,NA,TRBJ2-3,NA,CASSLAADTQYF,TGTGCCAGCAGCTTAGCGGCAGATACGCAGTATTTT
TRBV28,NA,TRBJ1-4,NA,CASRGSQLNEKLFF,TGTGCCAGCAGGGGATCCCAGCTTAATGAAAAACTGTTTTTT
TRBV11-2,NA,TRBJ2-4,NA,CASSLFMEGAGNIQYF,TGTGCCAGCAGCTTATTTATGGAGGGGGCGGGAAACATTCAGTACTTC
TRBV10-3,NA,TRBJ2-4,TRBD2,CAISEARTSGGNLAKNIQYF,TGTGCCATCAGTGAGGCCAGGACTAGCGGGGGAAACCTAGCCAAAAACATTCAGTACTTC
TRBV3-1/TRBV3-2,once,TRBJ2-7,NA,CASSQGSGDVDEQYF,TGTGCCAGCAGCCAGGGCTCGGGGGATGTTGACGAGCAGTACTTC
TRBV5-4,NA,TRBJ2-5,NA,CASSPRWGAGGKDETQYF,TGTGCCAGCAGCCCCCGATGGGGGGCAGGGGGGAAGGATGAGACCCAGTACTTC
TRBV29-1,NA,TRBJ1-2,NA,CSAGSGQYGYTF,TGCAGCGCCGGATCGGGGCAGTATGGCTACACCTTC